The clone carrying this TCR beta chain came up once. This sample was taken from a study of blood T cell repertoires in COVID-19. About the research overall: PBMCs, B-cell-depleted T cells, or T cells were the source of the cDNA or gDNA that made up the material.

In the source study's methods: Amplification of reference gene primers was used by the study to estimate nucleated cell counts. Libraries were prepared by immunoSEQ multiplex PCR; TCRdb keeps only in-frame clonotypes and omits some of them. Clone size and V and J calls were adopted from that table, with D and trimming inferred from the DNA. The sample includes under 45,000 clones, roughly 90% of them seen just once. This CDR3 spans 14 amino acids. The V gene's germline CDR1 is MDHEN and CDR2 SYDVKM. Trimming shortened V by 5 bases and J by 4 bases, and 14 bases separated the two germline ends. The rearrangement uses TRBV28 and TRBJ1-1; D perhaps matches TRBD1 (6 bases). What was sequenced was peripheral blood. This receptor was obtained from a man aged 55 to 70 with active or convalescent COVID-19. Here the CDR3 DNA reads TGTGCCAGCAGTACAACAGGGCTTGGCACTGAAGCTTTCTTT. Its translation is CASSTTGLGTEAFF.